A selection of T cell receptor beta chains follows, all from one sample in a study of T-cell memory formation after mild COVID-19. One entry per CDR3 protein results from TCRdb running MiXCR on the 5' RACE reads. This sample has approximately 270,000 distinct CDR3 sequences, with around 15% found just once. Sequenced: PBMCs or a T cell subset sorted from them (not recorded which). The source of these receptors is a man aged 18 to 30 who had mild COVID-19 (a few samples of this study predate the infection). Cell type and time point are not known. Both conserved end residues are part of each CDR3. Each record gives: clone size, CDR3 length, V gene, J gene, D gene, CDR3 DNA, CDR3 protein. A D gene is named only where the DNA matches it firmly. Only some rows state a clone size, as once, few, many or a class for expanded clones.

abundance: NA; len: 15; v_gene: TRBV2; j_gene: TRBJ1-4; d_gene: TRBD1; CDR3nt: TGTGCCAGCAAAAGCCTCGGGACAGCCAATGAAAAACTGTTTTTT; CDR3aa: CASKSLGTANEKLFF
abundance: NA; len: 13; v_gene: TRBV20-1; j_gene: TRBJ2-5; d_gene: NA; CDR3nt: TGCAGTGCTAGAGTCCCTAGCCACGAGACCCAGTACTTC; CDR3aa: CSARVPSHETQYF
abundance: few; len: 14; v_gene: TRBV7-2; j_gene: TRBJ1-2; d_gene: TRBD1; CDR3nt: TGTGCCAGCAGGCACACAGGGGATGCCTATGGCTACACCTTC; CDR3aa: CASRHTGDAYGYTF
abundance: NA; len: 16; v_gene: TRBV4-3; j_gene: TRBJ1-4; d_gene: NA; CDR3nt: TGCGCCAGCAGCCAAGACAAAGGACCGGGATATGAAAAACTGTTTTTT; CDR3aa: CASSQDKGPGYEKLFF
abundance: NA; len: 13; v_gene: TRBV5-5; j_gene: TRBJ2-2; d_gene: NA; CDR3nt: TGTGCCAGCAGCTGGGGTGGGCCCGGGGAGCTGTTTTTT; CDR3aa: CASSWGGPGELFF
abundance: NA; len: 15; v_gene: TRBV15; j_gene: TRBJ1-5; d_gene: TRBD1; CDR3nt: TGTGCCACCAGCAGAGAAAGACAGGGGAATCAGCCCCAGCATTTT; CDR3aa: CATSRERQGNQPQHF
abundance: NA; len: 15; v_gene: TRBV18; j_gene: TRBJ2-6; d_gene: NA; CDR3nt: TGTGCCAGCTCACCCGAGAGATCTGGGGCCAACGTCCTGACTTTC; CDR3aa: CASSPERSGANVLTF
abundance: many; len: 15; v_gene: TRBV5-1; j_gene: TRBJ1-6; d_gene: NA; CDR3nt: TGCGCCAGCAGCTTGGATGAGGGGAGGAATTCACCCCTCCACTTT; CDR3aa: CASSLDEGRNSPLHF
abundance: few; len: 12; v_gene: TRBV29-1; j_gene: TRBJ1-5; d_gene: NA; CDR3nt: TGCAGCGTAGGAGAGACGGATCAGCCCCAGCATTTT; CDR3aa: CSVGETDQPQHF
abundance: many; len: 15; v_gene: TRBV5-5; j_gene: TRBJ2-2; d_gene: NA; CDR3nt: TGTGCCAGCAGCTTGGGGCCCGTAGACACCGGGGAGCTGTTTTTT; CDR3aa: CASSLGPVDTGELFF
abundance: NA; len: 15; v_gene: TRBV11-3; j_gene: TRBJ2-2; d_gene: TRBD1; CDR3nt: TGTGCCAGCAGCAGTGACAGGGGGCCGAACGGGGAGCTGTTTTTT; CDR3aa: CASSSDRGPNGELFF
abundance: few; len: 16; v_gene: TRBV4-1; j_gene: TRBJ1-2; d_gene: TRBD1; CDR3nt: TGCGCCAGCAGCCAAGTTCCCGGGACAGGGGTCTATGGCTACACCTTC; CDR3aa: CASSQVPGTGVYGYTF
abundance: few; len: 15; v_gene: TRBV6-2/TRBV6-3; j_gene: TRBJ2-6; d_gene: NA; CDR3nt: TGTGCCAGCACCAAGAGACAGGCGGGAGCCAACGTCCTGACTTTC; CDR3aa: CASTKRQAGANVLTF
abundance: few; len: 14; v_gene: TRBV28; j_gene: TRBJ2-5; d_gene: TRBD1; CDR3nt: TGTGCCAGCAGCCCAGGGGGATCCCAAGAGACCCAGTACTTC; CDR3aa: CASSPGGSQETQYF
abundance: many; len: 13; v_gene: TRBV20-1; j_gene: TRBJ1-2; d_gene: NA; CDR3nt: TGCAGTGCCCTGATGGGGAGGACGGATGGCTACACCTTC; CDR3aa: CSALMGRTDGYTF
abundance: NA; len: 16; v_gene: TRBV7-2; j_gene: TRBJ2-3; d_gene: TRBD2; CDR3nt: TGTGCCAGCAGCTTAGTCGGCGGGGGAAGGACAGATACGCAGTATTTT; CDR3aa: CASSLVGGGRTDTQYF
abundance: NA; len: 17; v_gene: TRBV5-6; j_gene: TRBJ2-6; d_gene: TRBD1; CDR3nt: TGTGCCAGCAGCGGGGGACAGGGGGCGACCGGGGCCAACGTCCTGACTTTC; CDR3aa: CASSGGQGATGANVLTF
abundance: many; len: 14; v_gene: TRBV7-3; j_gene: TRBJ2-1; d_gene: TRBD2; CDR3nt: TGTGCCAGCAGCTTAGGGCGGGGGGGCTATGAGCAGTTCTTC; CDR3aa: CASSLGRGGYEQFF
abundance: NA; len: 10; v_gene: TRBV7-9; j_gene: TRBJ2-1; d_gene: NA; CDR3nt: TGTGCCAGCAGCTCTACTGAGCAGTTCTTC; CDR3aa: CASSSTEQFF
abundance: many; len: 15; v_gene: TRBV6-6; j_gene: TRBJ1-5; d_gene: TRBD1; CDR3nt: TGTGCCAGCAGTTATGGACAGGGGAGCTTTCAGCCCCAGCATTTT; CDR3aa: CASSYGQGSFQPQHF
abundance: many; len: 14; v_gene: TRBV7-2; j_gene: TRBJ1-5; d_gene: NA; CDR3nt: TGTGCCAGCAGCTTAGTTGAGGGGGATCAGCCCCAGCATTTT; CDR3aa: CASSLVEGDQPQHF
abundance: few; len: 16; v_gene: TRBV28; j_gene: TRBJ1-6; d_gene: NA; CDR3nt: TGTGCCAGCAGTTCGGATTGGACAGATTATAATTCACCCCTCCACTTT; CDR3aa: CASSSDWTDYNSPLHF
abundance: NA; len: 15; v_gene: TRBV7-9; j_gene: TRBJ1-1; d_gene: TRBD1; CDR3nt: TGTGCCAGCAGCTTACAGACAGGGGGAAGCACTGAAGCTTTCTTT; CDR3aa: CASSLQTGGSTEAFF
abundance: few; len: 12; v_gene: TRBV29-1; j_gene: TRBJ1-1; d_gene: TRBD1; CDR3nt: TGCAGCGTTGGGACAGGGCTTGGTGAAGCTTTCTTT; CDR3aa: CSVGTGLGEAFF
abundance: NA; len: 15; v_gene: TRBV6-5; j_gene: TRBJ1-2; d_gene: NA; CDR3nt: TGTGCCAGCAGTTTGGGGGGCGCACAATCCTATGGCTACACCTTC; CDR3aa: CASSLGGAQSYGYTF
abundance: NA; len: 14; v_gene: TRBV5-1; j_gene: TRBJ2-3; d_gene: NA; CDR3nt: TGCGCCAGCAGCGCTGGGACCGCCACAGATACGCAGTATTTT; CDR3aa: CASSAGTATDTQYF
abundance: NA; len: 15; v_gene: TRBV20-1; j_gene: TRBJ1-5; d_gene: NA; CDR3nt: TGCAGTGCTAGAGAATGGCAGGGAAGCAATCAGCCCCAGCATTTT; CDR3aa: CSAREWQGSNQPQHF
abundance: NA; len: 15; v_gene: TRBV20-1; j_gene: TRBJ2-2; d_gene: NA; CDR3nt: TGCAGTGCTAAAGAGGGGGGCGCGGTCACCGGGGAGCTGTTTTTT; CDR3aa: CSAKEGGAVTGELFF
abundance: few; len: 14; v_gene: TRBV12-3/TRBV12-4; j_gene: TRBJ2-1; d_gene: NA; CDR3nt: TGTGCCAGCAGTTTCGGGCAGGAAAACAATGAGCAGTTCTTC; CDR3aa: CASSFGQENNEQFF
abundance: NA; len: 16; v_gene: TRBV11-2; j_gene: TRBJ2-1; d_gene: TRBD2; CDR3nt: TGTGCCAGCGGATTTACTAGCGGGGGGGCCCTCAATGAGCAGTTCTTC; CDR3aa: CASGFTSGGALNEQFF
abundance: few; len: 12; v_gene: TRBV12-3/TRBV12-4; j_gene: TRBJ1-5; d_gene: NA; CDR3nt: TGTGCCAGCAGTTTAGAAGGCGAAACCCAGCATTTT; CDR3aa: CASSLEGETQHF
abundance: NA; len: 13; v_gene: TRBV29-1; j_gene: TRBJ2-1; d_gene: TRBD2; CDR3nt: TGCAGCGTGGGGACTAGCATCGTGTCTGAGCAGTTCTTC; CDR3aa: CSVGTSIVSEQFF
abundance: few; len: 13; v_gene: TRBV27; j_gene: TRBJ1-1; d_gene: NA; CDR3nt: TGTGCCAGCAGTCCGAGGACAGCCTTCACGACTTTCTTT; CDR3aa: CASSPRTAFTTFF
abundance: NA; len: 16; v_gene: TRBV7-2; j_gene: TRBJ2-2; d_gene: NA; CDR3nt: TGTGCCAGCAGCTTATCGTCAGGGGCGAACACCGGGGAGCTGTTTTTT; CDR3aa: CASSLSSGANTGELFF
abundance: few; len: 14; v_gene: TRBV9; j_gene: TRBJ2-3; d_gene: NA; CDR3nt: TGTGCCAGCAGCGTAGGTAGTGGTGGGGATACGCAGTATTTT; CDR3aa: CASSVGSGGDTQYF
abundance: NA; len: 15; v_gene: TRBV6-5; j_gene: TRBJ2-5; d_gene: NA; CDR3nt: TGTGCCAGCAGTTACTCGAGCAGGGACCAAGAGACCCAGTACTTC; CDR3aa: CASSYSSRDQETQYF
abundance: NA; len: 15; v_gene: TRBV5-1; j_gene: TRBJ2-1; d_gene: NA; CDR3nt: TGCGCCAGCAGCCCTGAATGGCTAGGGGGAGGTGAGCAGTTCTTC; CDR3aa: CASSPEWLGGGEQFF
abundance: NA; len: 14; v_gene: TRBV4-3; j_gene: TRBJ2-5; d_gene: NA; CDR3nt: TGCGCCAGCAGCCTCAGGGTATATCAAGAGACCCAGTACTTC; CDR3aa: CASSLRVYQETQYF
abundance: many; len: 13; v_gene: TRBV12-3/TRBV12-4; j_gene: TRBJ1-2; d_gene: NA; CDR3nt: TGTGCCAGCAGTTTATTGGCAGGGAATGGCTACACCTTC; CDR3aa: CASSLLAGNGYTF
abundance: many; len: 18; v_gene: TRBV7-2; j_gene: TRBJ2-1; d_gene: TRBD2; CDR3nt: TGTGCCAGCAGCCCCAGTGGGGGTAGCGGGAATCTTTACAATGAGCAGTTCTTC; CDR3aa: CASSPSGGSGNLYNEQFF
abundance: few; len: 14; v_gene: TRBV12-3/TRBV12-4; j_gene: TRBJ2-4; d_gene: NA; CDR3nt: TGTGCCAGCAGTTTTGTCGGGGTTAAAAACATTCAGTACTTC; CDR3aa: CASSFVGVKNIQYF
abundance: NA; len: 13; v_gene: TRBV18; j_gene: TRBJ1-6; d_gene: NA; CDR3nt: TGTGCCAGCTCACCCACCACGGCTTCACCCCTCCACTTT; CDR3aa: CASSPTTASPLHF
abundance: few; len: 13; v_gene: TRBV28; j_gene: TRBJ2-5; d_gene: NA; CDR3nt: TGTGCCAGCAGTTTACCAGCCCAAGAGACCCAGTACTTC; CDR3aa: CASSLPAQETQYF
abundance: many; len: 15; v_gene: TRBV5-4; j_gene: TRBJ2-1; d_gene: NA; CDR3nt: TGTGCCAGCAGCTTGAGTCAGGGATCCTACAATGAGCAGTTCTTC; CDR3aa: CASSLSQGSYNEQFF
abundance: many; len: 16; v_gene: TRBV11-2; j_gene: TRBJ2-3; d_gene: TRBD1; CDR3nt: TGTGCCAGCAGCTCCCAAGGGACAGGGGGCCTGGATACGCAGTATTTT; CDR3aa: CASSSQGTGGLDTQYF
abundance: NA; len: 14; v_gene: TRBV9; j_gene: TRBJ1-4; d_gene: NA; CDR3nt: TGTGCCAGCAGCGCGGCGGGTCTCGCTGAAAAACTGTTTTTT; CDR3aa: CASSAAGLAEKLFF
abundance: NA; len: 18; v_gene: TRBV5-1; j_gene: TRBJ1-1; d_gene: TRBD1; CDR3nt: TGCGCCAGCAGCTTGATGGGAAGGACAGGGGGCCAGGACACTGAAGCTTTCTTT; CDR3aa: CASSLMGRTGGQDTEAFF
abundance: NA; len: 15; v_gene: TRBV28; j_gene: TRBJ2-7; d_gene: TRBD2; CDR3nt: TGTGCCAGCAGTTACCCGGGACTAGCGGGGTACGAGCAGTACTTC; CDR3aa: CASSYPGLAGYEQYF
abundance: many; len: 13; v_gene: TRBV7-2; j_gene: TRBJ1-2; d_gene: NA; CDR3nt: TGTGCCAGCAGCTCGAGATCGGTCTATGGCTACACCTTC; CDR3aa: CASSSRSVYGYTF
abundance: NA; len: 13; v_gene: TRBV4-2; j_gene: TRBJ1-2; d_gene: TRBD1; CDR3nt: TGTGCCAGCAGCCAATCGACAGGGGATGGCTACACCTTC; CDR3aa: CASSQSTGDGYTF
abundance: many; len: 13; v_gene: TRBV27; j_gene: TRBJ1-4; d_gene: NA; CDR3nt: TGTGCCAGCGGGACGGGCCCCAATGAAAAACTGTTTTTT; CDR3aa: CASGTGPNEKLFF
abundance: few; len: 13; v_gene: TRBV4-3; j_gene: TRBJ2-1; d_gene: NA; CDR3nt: TGCGCCAGCAGCCAAGACTTATGGAGGGGGCAGTTCTTC; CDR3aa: CASSQDLWRGQFF
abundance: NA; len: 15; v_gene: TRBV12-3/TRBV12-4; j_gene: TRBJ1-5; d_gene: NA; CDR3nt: TGTGCCAGCAGTTTCGGGGGGCCCCTTGATCAGCCCCAGCATTTT; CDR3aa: CASSFGGPLDQPQHF
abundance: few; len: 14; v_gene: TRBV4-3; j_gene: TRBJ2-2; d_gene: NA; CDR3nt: TGCGCCAGCAGCCCGGGACCGTACACCGGGGAGCTGTTTTTT; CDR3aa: CASSPGPYTGELFF
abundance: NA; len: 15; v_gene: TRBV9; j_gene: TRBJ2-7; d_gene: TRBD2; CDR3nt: TGTGCCAGCAGCCCATCCGGGACTAGGGACTACGAGCAGTACTTC; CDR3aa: CASSPSGTRDYEQYF